A selection of T cell receptor beta chains follows, all from one sample in a study of CD4 T cells in relation to SARS-CoV-2 and coronaviruses. Their antigens remain unidentified. Produced via immunoSEQ multiplex PCR; TCRdb's table is partial and in-frame only. The sample contains some 30,000 clones, roughly four fifths of which appear only once. The sequenced sample consisted of CD4+ T cells from PBMCs, cultured in vitro. Receptor source: a human donor in good health. Both conserved end residues are part of each CDR3. The D gene is left open where the match is weak. Clone size appears in some rows only: once, few, many, or a class for an expanded clone.

v_call	j_call	cdr3_length	d_call	clone_size	cdr3_nt	cdr3_aa
TRBV9	TRBJ1-1	15	TRBD1	.	TGTGCCAGCAGGCCCCCGGGACAGGAGAACACTGAAGCTTTCTTT	CASRPPGQENTEAFF
TRBV19	TRBJ1-2	13	.	few	TGTGCCAGTAGTAGCAGGGAGGACTATGGCTACACCTTC	CASSSREDYGYTF
TRBV29-1	TRBJ2-2	13	.	.	TGCAGCGGTCGACAGGCGAACACCGGGGAGCTGTTTTTT	CSGRQANTGELFF
TRBV5-1	TRBJ1-4	14	.	.	TGCGCCAGCAGCTTGGGTTCCGGGAATGAAAAACTGTTTTTT	CASSLGSGNEKLFF
TRBV7-2	TRBJ2-3	17	.	.	TGTGCCAGCAGCTTAGCGCCGGCAGGGCAGTTCACAGATACGCAGTATTTT	CASSLAPAGQFTDTQYF
TRBV3-1/TRBV3-2	TRBJ2-4	16	TRBD2	.	TGTGCCAGCAGCCAATGGGCTAGCGGGGGGAGGAGCATTCAGTACTTC	CASSQWASGGRSIQYF
TRBV18	TRBJ2-3	15	.	.	TGTGCCAGCTCAAGTTGGGACATTAGCACAGATACGCAGTATTTT	CASSSWDISTDTQYF
TRBV9	TRBJ2-4	16	.	.	TGTGCCAGCAGCGTGGGCACGGTAGGACACAAAAACATTCAGTACTTC	CASSVGTVGHKNIQYF
TRBV19	TRBJ2-1	15	TRBD2	.	TGTGCCAGCCGGAGCCGCGTAGCGGGGATTAATGAGCAGTTCTTC	CASRSRVAGINEQFF
TRBV5-1	TRBJ2-2	14	.	.	TGCGCCAGCAGCTCGGGACCGACTGCCGGGGAGCTGTTTTTT	CASSSGPTAGELFF
TRBV7-2	TRBJ2-7	13	.	.	TGTGCCAGCAGCTTAGTTGCCGAGTACGAGCAGTACTTC	CASSLVAEYEQYF
TRBV7-9	TRBJ2-5	15	.	.	TGTGCCAGCAGCCCCCGGACAGCTCTACAAGAGACCCAGTACTTC	CASSPRTALQETQYF
TRBV3-1/TRBV3-2	TRBJ1-2	15	TRBD1	few	TGTGCCAGCAGCCAAGAGGCCAGGGGGCAAAGTGGCTACACCTTC	CASSQEARGQSGYTF
TRBV11-1	TRBJ1-6	13	.	.	TGTGCCAGCAGCTTAGACGCCTACTCACCCCTCCACTTT	CASSLDAYSPLHF
TRBV6-5	TRBJ2-2	13	.	.	TGTGCCAGCATCACGGCGGGTAACGGGGAGCTGTTTTTT	CASITAGNGELFF
TRBV25-1	TRBJ1-6	15	.	.	TGTGCCAGCAGTGATTATGGGTCCTATAATTCACCCCTCCACTTT	CASSDYGSYNSPLHF
TRBV3-1/TRBV3-2	TRBJ1-5	14	TRBD1	few	TGTGCCAGCAGCCAGGGACAGGGCGTTCAGCCCCAGCATTTT	CASSQGQGVQPQHF
TRBV5-6	TRBJ1-1	14	.	.	TGTGCCAGCAGCTTCGGGCTCGCGGGAACTGAAGCTTTCTTT	CASSFGLAGTEAFF
TRBV2	TRBJ2-7	11	.	few	TGTGCCAGCAGACAGTCCTACGAGCAGTACTTC	CASRQSYEQYF
TRBV19	TRBJ2-1	13	.	once	TGTGCCAGTAGTATGAACCCCTACAATGAGCAGTTCTTC	CASSMNPYNEQFF
TRBV7-3	TRBJ2-1	15	TRBD1	.	TGTGCCAGCAGCTTAGGACAGGCTTCCTACAATGAGCAGTTCTTC	CASSLGQASYNEQFF
TRBV5-6	TRBJ2-1	14	TRBD1	.	TGTGCCAGCAGCCTCGTGACAGGGGTGCATGAGCAGTTCTTC	CASSLVTGVHEQFF
TRBV27	TRBJ1-6	13	.	.	TGTGCCAGCAGTTTTCTCACCCCTTCACCCCTCCACTTT	CASSFLTPSPLHF
TRBV7-2	TRBJ2-4	13	.	.	TGTGCCAGCAGCTTTACCGGGACAAACATTCAGTACTTC	CASSFTGTNIQYF
TRBV12-5	TRBJ1-5	14	.	.	TGTGCTAGTGGTTTCGGGGAGTCCAATCAGCCCCAGCATTTT	CASGFGESNQPQHF
TRBV2	TRBJ2-3	22	TRBD2	.	TGTGCCAGCCCGAAACGTCGGGCTAGCGGGGGGATCGGGTTTTCTAGCACAGATACGCAGTATTTT	CASPKRRASGGIGFSSTDTQYF
TRBV24-1	TRBJ2-2	14	.	.	TGTGCCACCAGCGCCGGGACTTCCACCGGGGAGCTGTTTTTT	CATSAGTSTGELFF
TRBV7-3	TRBJ2-3	15	.	.	TGTGCCAGCAGCTTACGGGCTAGAGGCACAGATACGCAGTATTTT	CASSLRARGTDTQYF
TRBV7-2	TRBJ1-1	18	TRBD1	.	TGTGCCAGCAGCTTAGCGCGGTCGGGACAGGTAATAAACTCTGAAGCTTTCTTT	CASSLARSGQVINSEAFF
TRBV30	TRBJ2-7	14	.	.	TGTGCCTGGAGTGTAACGGGTTGGGTGTACGAGCAGTACTTC	CAWSVTGWVYEQYF
TRBV6-5	TRBJ1-3	16	.	.	TGTGCCAGCAGTTACGCCACACCCGTTGCTGGAAACACCATATATTTT	CASSYATPVAGNTIYF
TRBV4-3	TRBJ2-2	17	TRBD2	.	TGCGCCAGCAGCCAAGATCGGGCTAGCGGGAGATCGGGGGAGCTGTTTTTT	CASSQDRASGRSGELFF
TRBV9	TRBJ2-5	12	.	.	TGTGCCAGCAGCGGGTCGGTAGGGACCCAGTACTTC	CASSGSVGTQYF
TRBV6-2/TRBV6-3	TRBJ2-3	14	TRBD2	.	TGTGCCAGCAGTGTCGGGGGGAGCACAGATACGCAGTATTTT	CASSVGGSTDTQYF
TRBV6-1	TRBJ2-5	15	TRBD2	.	TGTGCCAGCAGTGATGGTAGCGGGGGACAAGAGACCCAGTACTTC	CASSDGSGGQETQYF
TRBV19	TRBJ2-3	15	.	.	TGTGCCAGTAGTATAGATCTCGGACTCACAGATACGCAGTATTTT	CASSIDLGLTDTQYF
TRBV29-1	TRBJ1-2	13	.	.	TGCAGCGTTGAAGGACAGATTAACTATGGCTACACCTTC	CSVEGQINYGYTF
TRBV18	TRBJ2-3	18	TRBD2	.	TGTGCCAGCTCAACAAGGACTAGCGGGGTTGGTGGCACAAATACGCAGTATTTT	CASSTRTSGVGGTNTQYF
TRBV7-2	TRBJ2-7	12	.	.	TGTGCCAGCAGCTGGGCTAGCAGAGAGCAGTACTTC	CASSWASREQYF
TRBV6-5	TRBJ2-2	14	.	few	TGTGCCAGCCGGGGCACTGGGGACACCGGGGAGCTGTTTTTT	CASRGTGDTGELFF
TRBV9	TRBJ2-7	11	.	.	TGTGCCAGCGGAGCAGGAAGCGAGCAGTACTTC	CASGAGSEQYF
TRBV7-2	TRBJ1-2	14	.	.	TGTGCCAGCAGCTTAAGACAGGAAAACTATGGCTACACCTTC	CASSLRQENYGYTF
TRBV5-1	TRBJ2-3	15	TRBD2	.	TGCGCCAGCAGCCCCCTCGGGGGGGACACAGATACGCAGTATTTT	CASSPLGGDTDTQYF
TRBV12-3/TRBV12-4	TRBJ2-7	11	.	.	TGTGCCAGCAGTTCCGGGACTCAGAAACTCTTC	CASSSGTQKLF
TRBV7-2	TRBJ1-6	13	.	.	TGTGCCAGCAGCTTAGAGCAAGTCCAGCCCCTCCACTTT	CASSLEQVQPLHF
TRBV12-5	TRBJ1-4	15	.	.	TGTGCTAGTGGTTGGGACGTGGGTGGAAGTGAAAAACTGTTTTTT	CASGWDVGGSEKLFF
TRBV7-3	TRBJ2-1	21	TRBD2	.	TGTGCCAGCAGCACCAAACCACCGGGACTAGCGGGAGGGAGTGGGTTGGGTGAGCAGTTCTTC	CASSTKPPGLAGGSGLGEQFF
TRBV19	TRBJ2-3	17	TRBD1	.	TGTGCCAGTAGTATAACCGGGGAACAGGGGAGCACAGATACGCAGTATTTT	CASSITGEQGSTDTQYF
TRBV29-1	TRBJ2-5	13	TRBD1	.	TGCAGCGTCACCGGGACAGGGAAGGAGACCCAGTACTTC	CSVTGTGKETQYF
TRBV7-2	TRBJ2-7	14	.	.	TGTGCCAGCAGCTTATATGGATCCTCCCACGAGCAGTACTTC	CASSLYGSSHEQYF
TRBV6-5	TRBJ2-5	14	.	.	TGTGCCAGCAGTCCAACGGGGATGTACGAGACCCAGTACTTC	CASSPTGMYETQYF
TRBV18	TRBJ2-1	15	TRBD2	few	TGTGCCAGCTCACCACCGACGGGAGGGAAGGATGAGCAGTTCTTC	CASSPPTGGKDEQFF
TRBV3-1/TRBV3-2	TRBJ2-1	13	.	.	TGTGCCAGCAGCCTGGACGGCCGAGGTGAGCAGTTCTTC	CASSLDGRGEQFF
TRBV19	TRBJ2-3	14	.	.	TGTGCCAGTAGTGGTAGTTCTAGCACAGATACGCAGTATTTT	CASSGSSSTDTQYF